The 14 T cell receptor beta chains below come from one sample, sequenced in a study of blood T cell repertoires in COVID-19. This table comes from immunoSEQ multiplex PCR, and its TCRdb copy is limited to in-frame clones, with some not included. The data show approximately 94,000 clones, with roughly 80% seen just once and more than 20% held by the top ten. The sample comprised peripheral blood. The origin of the receptors is a human donor in a cohort sampled during active COVID-19.

The V and J genes are TRBV5-6 and TRBJ1-1; tentatively, D is TRBD1 (6 bases). The CDR3 length is 11 residues. Trimming removed 3 bases at V and 10 bases at J, with 10 bases between. CDR1 and CDR2 from the germline V gene are SGHDT and YYEEEE. The CDR3 DNA is TGTGCCAGCAGCTGGAGAGGGGGAGCTTTCTTT. This codes for CASSWRGGAFF.

The V call is TRBV28, the J call TRBJ1-2; TRBD1 is a possible D gene (6 bases). Deletions cut 4 bases from V and 7 bases from J, with 16 bases between. The V gene's germline CDR1 is MDHEN and CDR2 SYDVKM. The CDR3 runs 14 residues. The CDR3 DNA follows: TGTGCCAGCAGTTCCTTTACAGGGTTTGGTGGCTACACCTTC. This sequence encodes CASSSFTGFGGYTF.

The chain links TRBV24-1 to TRBJ2-3; tentative D call: TRBD2 (7 bases). The ends were cut back, 4 bases at V and 10 bases at J, with 17 bases in the middle. CDR3 length equals 14 residues. The germline gives CDR1 KGHDR, CDR2 SFDVKD. The CDR3 spells CATSDPGGGQAQYF. The CDR3 coding sequence is TGTGCCACCAGTGACCCTGGGGGGGGCCAGGCGCAGTATTTT.

This rearrangement joins TRBV2 to TRBJ1-4; D remains ambiguous. This CDR3 region has 16 residues. Per the germline V gene, CDR1 is SNHLY and CDR2 is FYNNEI. Trimming shortened V by 4 bases and J by 8 bases, and 20 bases separated the two germline ends. CDR3 loop: CASSGPTKREKEKLFF. The DNA for the CDR3 is TGTGCCAGCAGTGGACCGACAAAGAGGGAGAAGGAAAAACTGTTTTTT.

This chain uses TRBV3-1 (or the pseudogene TRBV3-2) with TRBJ1-2; 11 bases match TRBD1. The trim removed 5 bases at V and 4 bases at J, leaving 15 bases unmatched. Per germline, CDR1 LGHDT and CDR2 YNNKEL (reference sequence). This CDR3 region has 18 residues. CDR3 sequence reads: CASSASSWTGGQVYGYTF. CDR3 DNA: TGTGCCAGCAGCGCAAGCTCTTGGACAGGGGGCCAAGTCTATGGCTACACCTTC.

The chain links TRBV19 to TRBJ1-2; D is perhaps TRBD1 (5 bases). Trimming removed 5 bases at V and 8 bases at J, with 18 bases between. CDR1 and CDR2 from the germline V gene are LNHDA and SQIVND (reference sequence). The CDR3 contains 14 residues. The CDR3 DNA reads as TGTGCCAGTAGTTCAAGGAGGGGAGGGGACGGCTACACCTTC. Residues: CASSSRRGGDGYTF.

The CDR3 is CASSLGNSDSYEQYF. The CDR3, as DNA: TGCGCCAGCAGCTTGGGCAACTCGGACAGCTACGAGCAGTACTTC. V usage is TRBV5-1 and J usage is TRBJ2-7; maybe TRBD1 (6 bases). CDR3 length: 15 amino acids. CDR1 and CDR2 (germline): SGHRS, YFSETQ. V was trimmed by 0 bases and J by 3 bases, leaving 13 bases between them.

The chain uses TRBV5-4 and TRBJ2-3, with TRBD2 matching 10 bases. CDR1 is SGHNT and CDR2 is YYREEE in the germline V gene (reference sequence). Trimming took 3 bases from V and 3 from J; bases not matched to a gene: 4. This CDR3 region has 15 residues. As DNA, the CDR3 is TGTGCCAGCAGCTCACGGACTAGCGGTACAGATACGCAGTATTTT. Translating it yields CASSSRTSGTDTQYF.

The V gene is TRBV6-1, the J gene TRBJ2-1; D call uncertain. The CDR3 sequence is 11 residues long. In germline, CDR1 is MNHNS, CDR2 SASEGT. V lost 3 bases and J lost 14, with 11 bases in between. The CDR3 is CASSERLWEFF. The CDR3 DNA reads as TGTGCCAGCAGTGAGAGGTTGTGGGAGTTCTTC.

The genes are TRBV5-1 and TRBJ1-1, with 7 bases aligning to TRBD1. The CDR3 spans 16 residues. The germline gives CDR1 SGHRS, CDR2 YFSETQ. With V trimmed by 2 bases and J by 3 bases, 10 bases remained unmatched. The CDR3 here is CASSFGQGVPYTEAFF. In DNA, the CDR3 is TGCGCCAGCAGCTTCGGGCAGGGGGTTCCTTACACTGAAGCTTTCTTT.

The V call is TRBV12-1, the J call TRBJ2-2; the table's D call, TRBD2, has no DNA check behind it. TRBV12-1 is designated a pseudogene. The length of the CDR3 is 19 residues. CDR3 sequence: CASRHPGRGRERNTGELFF. Here the CDR3 DNA reads TGTGCCAGCAGACACCCCGGGAGGGGGAGGGAGAGAAACACCGGGGAGCTGTTTTTT.

This clone was seen once. The rearrangement uses TRBV14 and TRBJ1-1; 7 nucleotides align to TRBD1. V lost 1 base, J lost 7 bases, and 9 bases stayed unmatched. CDR1 is SGHDN, CDR2 FVKESK, per germline. This CDR3 is built from 15 residues. CDR3: CASSQGRTGVSEAFF. For the CDR3, the DNA is TGTGCCAGCAGCCAAGGGAGAACAGGGGTTAGTGAAGCTTTCTTT.

The chain is built from TRBV5-5 and TRBJ1-4, with a weak D call TRBD1 (5 bases). The CDR3 spans 17 residues. V lost 1 base and J 0 bases, leaving 13 bases between the germline ends. The V gene's germline CDR1 is SGHKS and CDR2 YYEKEE (reference sequence). CDR3 nucleotides: TGTGCCAGCAGCTTGTTGTTGGGGACTGCAACTAATGAAAAACTGTTTTTT. This codes for CASSLLLGTATNEKLFF.

The V and J genes are TRBV6-6 and TRBJ1-4; tentative D call: TRBD1 (5 bases). From germline, CDR1 is MNHNY and CDR2 SVGAGI (reference sequence). The CDR3 extends over 16 amino acids. V was clipped by 2 bases and J by 8 bases, with 18 bases between them. CDR3 sequence: CASSYQKSLTGEKLFF. Written as DNA, the CDR3 is TGTGCCAGCAGTTACCAAAAATCACTCACAGGAGAAAAACTGTTTTTT.